These 19 T cell receptor beta chains were sequenced from one sample in a study of CD8 T cells in ankylosing spondylitis. TCRdb analysed the 5' RACE reads with MiXCR anew, one entry per CDR3 protein. This table holds some 130,000 distinct CDR3 sequences, about 7% found once. The sequenced material came from blood, either unsorted or a sorted T cell fraction (not recorded which). The source of these receptors is a female donor with ankylosing spondylitis or in good health (not recorded which).

This clonotype came up many times. V usage is TRBV6-4 and J usage is TRBJ1-1; D might be TRBD1 (6 bases). The CDR3 spans 16 residues. Germline CDR1 reads MRHNA; CDR2 reads SNTAGT. The V end was cut by 4 bases, the J end by 4 bases, with 19 bases between. The CDR3 region has the DNA TGTGCCAGCAGTGCCGACTGGGGGGCCTCGAGCACTGAAGCTTTCTTT. Translation: CASSADWGASSTEAFF.

This clonotype has ten or more counts. The chain couples TRBV12-3 or TRBV12-4 to TRBJ2-5; the D is unclear. Trimming pared 1 base from V and 2 bases from J, leaving 14 bases between. The CDR3 length is 16 residues. CDR3 loop: CASSLVPQTFQETQYF. DNA for the CDR3: TGTGCCAGCAGTTTAGTCCCACAGACCTTTCAAGAGACCCAGTACTTC.

In its sample, this clonotype was seen many times. The chain joins TRBV4-3 to TRBJ1-1; possible D gene TRBD1, 6 bases. CDR3 length: 13 residues. V lost 0 bases to trimming and J lost 5 bases, with 7 bases between them. Germline V gives CDR1 LGHNA, CDR2 YSLEER. The CDR3 DNA follows: TGCGCCAGCAGCCAAGATACAGGGACTGAAGCTTTCTTT. Translated, it gives CASSQDTGTEAFF.

This clonotype was seen a handful of times. The gene calls are TRBV7-8 and TRBJ2-7, with 10 bases matching TRBD1. The CDR3 has 15 residues. Germline assignment: CDR1 SGHVS and CDR2 FQNEAQ. V lost 5 bases, J lost 1 base, and 5 bases stayed unmatched. The CDR3 spells CASSGRDRGSYEQYF. For the CDR3, the DNA is TGTGCCAGCAGCGGGCGGGACAGGGGTTCCTACGAGCAGTACTTC.

This clonotype showed up many times. The V and J genes are TRBV12-3 or TRBV12-4 and TRBJ1-5; TRBD1 aligns across 8 bases. The CDR3 is 14 residues long. J gave up 4 bases and V 6 bases, and 5 bases lay outside the gene matches. DNA of the CDR3: TGTGCCAGCAGGGCAGACAGGGGAAATCAGCCCCAGCATTTT. It specifies CASRADRGNQPQHF.

At least ten counts were recorded for this clonotype. This sequence joins TRBV5-1 and TRBJ1-4; weak D call: TRBD1 (5 bases). Trimming shortened V by 7 bases and J by 5 bases, and 15 bases separated the two germline ends. CDR1 is SGHRS and CDR2 is YFSETQ in the germline V gene. The CDR3 has 14 residues. This CDR3 is CASGGGGPNEKLFF. In nucleotides, the CDR3 is TGCGCCAGCGGCGGCGGGGGACCCAATGAAAAACTGTTTTTT. Combining the CDR3 with reference TRBV5-1 and TRBJ1-4 gives the whole variable domain KAGVTQTPRYLIKTRGQQVTLSCSPISGHRSVSWYQQTPGQGLQFLFEYFSETQRNKGNFPGRFSGRQFSNSRSEMNVSTLELGDSALYLCASGGGGPNEKLFFGSGTQLSVL.

This clonotype has ten or more counts. The rearrangement joins TRBV5-6 to TRBJ2-7; TRBD2 might be the D (6 bases). Per the germline V gene, CDR1 is SGHDT and CDR2 is YYEEEE. V was clipped by 6 bases and J by 4 bases, with 14 bases between them. This CDR3 contains 13 residues. DNA of the CDR3: TGTGCCAGCACACGGGGGTCGGAATACGAGCAGTACTTC. It yields the protein CASTRGSEYEQYF.

Many counts were recorded for this clonotype. The chain employs TRBV4-1 and TRBJ1-2, with a weak D call TRBD1 (5 bases). Deletions cut 2 bases from V and 8 bases from J, with 12 bases between. Germline CDR1 reads MGHRA; CDR2 reads YSYEKL. The CDR3 runs to 13 residues. CDR3 region: CASSQSFWGGYTF. CDR3 bases: TGCGCCAGCAGCCAATCTTTCTGGGGGGGCTACACCTTC.

Many counts were recorded for this clonotype. The V gene is TRBV5-1, the J gene TRBJ1-2; 7 nucleotides match TRBD1. The V segment lost 5 bases and the J segment 6 bases; nucleotides outside the gene matches: 4. The CDR3 totals 12 residues. Germline values: CDR1 SGHRS, CDR2 YFSETQ. This CDR3 reads CASSQQGHGYTF. The CDR3 DNA reads TGCGCCAGCAGTCAACAGGGGCATGGCTACACCTTC.

This clonotype was detected many times. The V call is TRBV20-1, the J call TRBJ1-4; D gene unclear. This CDR3 comprises 11 residues. V lost 6 bases to trimming and J lost 8 bases, with 10 bases between them. CDR1 is DFQATT and CDR2 is SNEGSKA in the germline V gene (reference sequence). The CDR3 region is CSALNWEKLFF. The CDR3 region has the DNA TGCAGTGCACTGAATTGGGAAAAACTGTTTTTT.

This clonotype showed up many times. The junction differs from germline at one of its ends, possibly a read error. This sequence joins TRBV7-7 and TRBJ2-1; no firm D call. Germline V gene sequence: CDR1 SSHAT, CDR2 FNYEAQ (reference sequence). This CDR3 contains 13 residues. In DNA, the CDR3 is TGTGCTAGCAGCTTAGTTATGAGCGATGAGCAGTTCTTC. Protein sequence: CASSLVMSDEQFF.

At least ten counts were recorded for this clonotype. The genes are TRBV5-1 and TRBJ2-1; no reliable D call. The CDR3 loop spans 17 amino acids. V was shortened by 0 bases and J by 0 bases, with 13 bases between the two germline ends. Germline assignment: CDR1 SGHRS and CDR2 YFSETQ. CDR3 loop: CASSLDPGLSSYNEQFF. In nucleotides, the CDR3 is TGCGCCAGCAGCTTGGATCCCGGCCTGAGCTCCTACAATGAGCAGTTCTTC.

The sample holds many counts of this clonotype. This chain joins TRBV20-1 and TRBJ1-6; no clear D. Germline CDR1 and CDR2: DFQATT and SNEGSKA (reference sequence). This CDR3 spans 14 amino acids. Trimming shortened V by 3 bases and J by 2 bases, and 8 bases separated the two germline ends. Here the CDR3 reads CSASLGTYNSPLHF. DNA for the CDR3: TGCAGTGCTAGCCTAGGGACCTATAATTCACCCCTCCACTTT.

This clonotype was observed a handful of times. The J gene is TRBJ2-5, the V gene TRBV30; D unresolved. The V end was cut by 4 bases, the J end by 5 bases, with 8 bases between. Looked up from germline, CDR1 is GTSNPN and CDR2 is SVGIG (reference sequence). This CDR3 has 11 residues. CDR3 sequence (DNA): TGTGCCTGGACTAGTCTGGAGACCCAGTACTTC. Its protein product is CAWTSLETQYF.

This clonotype was found many times. The V gene is TRBV7-9, the J gene TRBJ2-7; D call uncertain. The CDR3 spans 13 residues. In germline, CDR1 is SEHNR, CDR2 FQNEAQ (reference sequence). The V and J ends lost 7 bases and 0 bases respectively, with 10 bases between them. The CDR3 DNA reads TGTGCCAGCATGGACCGTTACTCCTACGAGCAGTACTTC. Its translation is CASMDRYSYEQYF.

This clonotype has only one observation. At one of its ends the junction is not consistent with the germline gene, which may arise from a read error. The CDR3 region is CVSSLEQGAYGYTF. The CDR3 DNA sequence: TGTGTCAGCAGCTTGGAGCAGGGTGCTTATGGCTACACCTTC. The chain joins TRBV5-4 to TRBJ1-2; D might be TRBD1 (5 bases). CDR3 length: 14 amino acids. The V gene's germline CDR1 is SGHNT and CDR2 YYREEE (reference sequence).

Comments on this clonotype: Since a much larger clone is just one base distant, this may be a read error. The chain recombines TRBV5-1 with TRBJ2-5; the D gene is possibly TRBD2 (5 bases). The CDR3 is 15 amino acids. Germline V gives CDR1 SGHRS, CDR2 YFSETQ. Here the CDR3 DNA reads TGCGCCAGCAGCTTGGGAACGCGGCAGGAGGAGACCCAGCACTTC. The encoded protein is CASSLGTRQEETQHF.

As to this clonotype: This may be a read error, as it is one base from a much larger clone. The chain recombines TRBV28 with TRBJ1-6; D ambiguous. The V and J ends lost 3 bases and 7 bases respectively, with 10 bases between them. Germline V lookup: CDR1 MDHEN, CDR2 SYDVKM. There are 14 residues in the CDR3. CDR3 loop: CASSLVLGNSPLHF. In nucleotides, the CDR3 is TGTGCCAGCAGTTTGGTTTTGGGGAATTCACCCCTCCACTTT. The variable domain in full, completed from reference TRBV28 and TRBJ1-6, reads DVKVTQSSRYLVKRTGEKVFLECVQDMDHENMFWYRQDPGLGLRLIYFSYDVKMKEKGDIPEGYSVSREKKERFSLILESASTNQTSMYLCASSLVLGNSPLHFGNGTRLTVT.

This clonotype was found many times. The rearrangement links TRBV7-8 to TRBJ1-1; D may be TRBD1 (6 bases). V shed 3 bases and J shed 1 base, with 9 bases lying between them. The germline CDR1 and CDR2 sequences are SGHVS and FQNEAQ. The CDR3 has 14 residues. As DNA, the CDR3 is TGTGCCAGCAGCTTGGGACACTCGAACACTGAAGCTTTCTTT. This gives the protein CASSLGHSNTEAFF. Variable domain in full (rest from reference TRBV7-8 and TRBJ1-1): GAGVSQSPRYKVAKRGQDVALRCDPISGHVSLFWYQQALGQGPEFLTYFQNEAQLDKSGLPSDRFFAERPEGSVSTLKIQRTQQEDSAVYLCASSLGHSNTEAFFGQGTRLTVV.